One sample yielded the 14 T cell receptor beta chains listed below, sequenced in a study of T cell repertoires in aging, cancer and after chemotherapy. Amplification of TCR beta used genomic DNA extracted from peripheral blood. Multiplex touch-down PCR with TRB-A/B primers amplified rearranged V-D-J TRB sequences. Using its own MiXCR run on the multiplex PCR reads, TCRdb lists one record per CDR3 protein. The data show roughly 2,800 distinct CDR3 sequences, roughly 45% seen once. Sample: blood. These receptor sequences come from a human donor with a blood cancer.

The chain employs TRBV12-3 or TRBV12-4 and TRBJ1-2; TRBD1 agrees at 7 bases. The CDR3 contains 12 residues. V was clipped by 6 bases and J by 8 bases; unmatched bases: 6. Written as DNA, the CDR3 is TGTGCCAGCAGGACAGGGTTTCAGGGCTACACCTTC. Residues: CASRTGFQGYTF.

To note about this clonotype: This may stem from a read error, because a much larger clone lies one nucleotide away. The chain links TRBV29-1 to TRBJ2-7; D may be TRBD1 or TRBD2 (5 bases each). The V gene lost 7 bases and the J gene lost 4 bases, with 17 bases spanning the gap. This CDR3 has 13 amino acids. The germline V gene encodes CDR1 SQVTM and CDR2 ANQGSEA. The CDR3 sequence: CSARTGRKYEQYF. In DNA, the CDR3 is TGCAGCGCACGTACGGGACGGAAATACGAGCAGTACTTC.

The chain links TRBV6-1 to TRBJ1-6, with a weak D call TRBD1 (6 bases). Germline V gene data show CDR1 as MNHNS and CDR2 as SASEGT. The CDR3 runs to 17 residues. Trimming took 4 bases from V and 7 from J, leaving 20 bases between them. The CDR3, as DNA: TGTGCCAGCAGTGGGTTGGGACATGTCGTTCCGAATTCACCCCTCCACTTT. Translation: CASSGLGHVVPNSPLHF.

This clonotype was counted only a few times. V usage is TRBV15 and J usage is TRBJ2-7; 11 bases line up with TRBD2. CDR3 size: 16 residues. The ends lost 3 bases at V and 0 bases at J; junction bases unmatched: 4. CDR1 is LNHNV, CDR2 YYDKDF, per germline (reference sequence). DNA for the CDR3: TGTGCCACCAGCAGTACTAGCGGGGGCAGCTCCTACGAGCAGTACTTC. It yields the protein CATSSTSGGSSYEQYF.

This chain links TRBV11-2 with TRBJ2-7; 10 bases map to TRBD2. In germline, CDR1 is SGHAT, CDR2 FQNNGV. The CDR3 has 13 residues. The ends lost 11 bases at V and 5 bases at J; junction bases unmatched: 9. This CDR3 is CASLASGSDEQYF. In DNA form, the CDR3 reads TGTGCCTCCCTGGCTAGCGGGAGCGACGAGCAGTACTTC.

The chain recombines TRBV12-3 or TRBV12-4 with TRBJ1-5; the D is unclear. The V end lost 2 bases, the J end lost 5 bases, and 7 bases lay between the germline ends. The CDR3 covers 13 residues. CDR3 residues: CASSLTEDQPQHF. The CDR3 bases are TGTGCCAGCAGTTTAACGGAGGATCAGCCCCAGCATTTT.

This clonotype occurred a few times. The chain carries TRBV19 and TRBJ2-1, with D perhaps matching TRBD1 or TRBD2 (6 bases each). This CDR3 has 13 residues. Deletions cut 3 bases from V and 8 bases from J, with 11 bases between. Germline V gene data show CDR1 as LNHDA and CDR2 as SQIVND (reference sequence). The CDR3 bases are TGTGCCAGTAGTATCGACGGGGGCGATGAGCAGTTCTTC. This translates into CASSIDGGDEQFF.

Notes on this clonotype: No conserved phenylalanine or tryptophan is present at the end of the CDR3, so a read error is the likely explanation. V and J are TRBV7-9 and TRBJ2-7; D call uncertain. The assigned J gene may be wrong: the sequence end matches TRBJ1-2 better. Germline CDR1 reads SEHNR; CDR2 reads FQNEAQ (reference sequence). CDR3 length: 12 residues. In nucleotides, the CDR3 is TGTGCCAGCAGCGCGGGCCCTTATGGCTACACCCTC. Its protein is CASSAGPYGYTL.

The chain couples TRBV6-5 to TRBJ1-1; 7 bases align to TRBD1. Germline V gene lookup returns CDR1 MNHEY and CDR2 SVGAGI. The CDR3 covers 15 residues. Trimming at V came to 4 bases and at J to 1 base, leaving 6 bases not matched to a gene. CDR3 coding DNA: TGTGCCAGCAGTTGGGCAGGGGGTCCGAACACTGAAGCTTTCTTT. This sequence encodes CASSWAGGPNTEAFF.

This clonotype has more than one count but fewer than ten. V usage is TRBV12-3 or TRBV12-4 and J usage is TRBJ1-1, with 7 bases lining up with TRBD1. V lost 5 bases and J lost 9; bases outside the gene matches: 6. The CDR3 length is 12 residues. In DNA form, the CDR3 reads TGTGCCAGCAGTCATGACAGGGCTAAAGCTTTCTTT. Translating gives CASSHDRAKAFF.

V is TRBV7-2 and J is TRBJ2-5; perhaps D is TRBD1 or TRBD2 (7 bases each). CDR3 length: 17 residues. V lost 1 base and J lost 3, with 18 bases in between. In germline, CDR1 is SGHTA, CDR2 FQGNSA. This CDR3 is CASSLGEGITGEETQYF. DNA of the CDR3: TGTGCCAGCAGCTTAGGGGAGGGGATTACAGGGGAAGAGACCCAGTACTTC.

CDR3 protein: CASTPPGQETQYF. The CDR3, as DNA: TGTGCCAGTACCCCCCCGGGCCAAGAGACCCAGTACTTC. The chain joins TRBV19 to TRBJ2-5; D is uncertain. V lost 7 bases and J lost 1, with 10 bases in between. The CDR3 contains 13 residues. CDR1 is LNHDA, CDR2 SQIVND, per germline (reference sequence).

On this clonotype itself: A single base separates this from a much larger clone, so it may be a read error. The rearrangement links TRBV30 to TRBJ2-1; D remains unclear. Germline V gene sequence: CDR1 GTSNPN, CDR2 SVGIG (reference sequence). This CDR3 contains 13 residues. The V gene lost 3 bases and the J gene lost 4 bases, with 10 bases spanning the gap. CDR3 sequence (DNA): TGTGCCTGGAGCCGAAGACTTTACAATGAGCAGTTCTTC. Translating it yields CAWSRRLYNEQFF. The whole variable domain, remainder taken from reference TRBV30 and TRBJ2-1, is SQTIHQWPATLVQPVGSPLSLECTVEGTSNPNLYWYRQAAGRGLQLLFYSVGIGQISSEVPQNLSASRPQDRQFILSSKKLLLSDSGFYLCAWSRRLYNEQFFGPGTRLTVL.

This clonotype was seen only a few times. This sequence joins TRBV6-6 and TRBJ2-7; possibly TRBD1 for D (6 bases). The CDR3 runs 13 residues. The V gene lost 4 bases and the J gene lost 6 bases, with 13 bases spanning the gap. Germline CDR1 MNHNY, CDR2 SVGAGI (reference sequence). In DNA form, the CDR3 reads TGTGCCAGCAGTTTCCGGGACATCGTCGAGCAGTACTTC. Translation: CASSFRDIVEQYF.